This T cell receptor beta chain comes out of a study of T cells after yellow fever vaccination. Study as a whole: In the case of low-cell-number fractions, SMART-Seq v4 Ultra Low Input was used for preparation. Overall study findings and caveats: From the bulk population, abundant clonotypes could contaminate and appear within FACS-sorted repertoires.

This clonotype turned up a few times. The antigen is unknown. TCRdb reanalysed the 5' RACE reads using MiXCR and keeps one entry per CDR3 protein. The data show 200,000 to 300,000 distinct CDR3 sequences, over 10% seen once. The source of this sequence is a man aged 25 to 40 who received the YFV17D yellow fever vaccine. Here the sequenced sample was CD4+ T cells sorted from PBMCs, taken 45 days after the yellow fever booster vaccination.

The CDR3 coding sequence is TGTGCCAGCAGCCAGACCCTTAGCGGGAGGGCTCGCACAGATACGCAGTATTTT. Protein product: CASSQTLSGRARTDTQYF. The chain combines TRBV3-1 with TRBJ2-3; 11 bases agree with TRBD2. Trimming removed 3 bases from V and 1 base from J; junction bases left unmatched: 9. The CDR3 runs to 18 residues. Germline assignment: CDR1 LGHDT and CDR2 YNNKEL (reference sequence).